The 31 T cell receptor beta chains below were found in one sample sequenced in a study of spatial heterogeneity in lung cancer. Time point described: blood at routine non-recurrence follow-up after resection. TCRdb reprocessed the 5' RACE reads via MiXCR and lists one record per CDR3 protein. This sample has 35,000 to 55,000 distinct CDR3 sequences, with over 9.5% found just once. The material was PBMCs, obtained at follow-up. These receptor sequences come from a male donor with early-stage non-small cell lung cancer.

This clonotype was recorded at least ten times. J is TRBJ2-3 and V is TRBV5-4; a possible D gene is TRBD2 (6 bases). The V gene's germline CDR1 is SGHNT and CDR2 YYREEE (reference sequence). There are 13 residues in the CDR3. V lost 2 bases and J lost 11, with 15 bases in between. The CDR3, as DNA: TGTGCCAGCAGCTTATCCGGGACTCCGGGGCAGTATTTT. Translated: CASSLSGTPGQYF. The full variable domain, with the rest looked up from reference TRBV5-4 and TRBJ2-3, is ETGVTQSPTHLIKTRGQQVTLRCSSQSGHNTVSWYQQALGQGPQFIFQYYREEENGRGNFPPRFSGLQFPNYSSELNVNALELDDSALYLCASSLSGTPGQYFGPGTRLTVL.

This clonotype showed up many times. CDR3 coding DNA: TGCGCCAGCAGCTCTCGTGATTCACCCCTCCACTTT. It encodes CASSSRDSPLHF. The chain recombines TRBV5-1 with TRBJ1-6; D is ambiguous. The germline V and J ends were trimmed by 3 bases and 8 bases, with 6 bases remaining between them. This CDR3 has 12 amino acids. CDR1 and CDR2 from the germline V gene are SGHRS and YFSETQ.

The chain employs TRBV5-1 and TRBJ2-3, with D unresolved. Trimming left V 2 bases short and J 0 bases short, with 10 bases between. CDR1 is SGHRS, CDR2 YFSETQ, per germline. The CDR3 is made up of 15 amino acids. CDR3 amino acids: CASSFTRSSTDTQYF. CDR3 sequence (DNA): TGCGCCAGCAGCTTCACCCGGTCTAGCACAGATACGCAGTATTTT.

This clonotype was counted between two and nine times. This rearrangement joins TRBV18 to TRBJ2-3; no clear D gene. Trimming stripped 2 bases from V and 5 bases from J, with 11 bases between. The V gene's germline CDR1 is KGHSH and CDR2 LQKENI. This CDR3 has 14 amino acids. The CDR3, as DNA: TGTGCCAGCTCACCAGGACCCCAAGGAGATACGCAGTATTTT. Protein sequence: CASSPGPQGDTQYF.

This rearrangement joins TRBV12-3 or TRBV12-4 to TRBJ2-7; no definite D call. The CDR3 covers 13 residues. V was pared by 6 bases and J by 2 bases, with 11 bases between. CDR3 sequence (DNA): TGTGCCAGCAGACCTCAGCTAGCCTACGAGCAGTACTTC. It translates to CASRPQLAYEQYF.

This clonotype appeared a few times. In DNA, the CDR3 is TGCAGCCGAACATCAGGGGGAGAAGAGACCCAGTACTTC. Its translation is CSRTSGGEETQYF. The chain employs TRBV29-1 and TRBJ2-5, with 7 bases fitting TRBD1. Germline trimming cut 8 bases from V and 3 bases from J; bases unmatched to any gene: 9. The CDR3 sequence is 13 residues long. CDR1 SQVTM and CDR2 ANQGSEA come from the germline V gene.

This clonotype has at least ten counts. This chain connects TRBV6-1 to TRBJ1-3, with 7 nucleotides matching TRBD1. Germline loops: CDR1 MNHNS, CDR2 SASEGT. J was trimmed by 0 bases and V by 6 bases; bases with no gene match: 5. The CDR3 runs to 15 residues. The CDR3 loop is CASRPGTDSGNTIYF. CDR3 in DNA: TGTGCCAGCAGACCTGGGACAGACTCTGGAAACACCATATATTTT.

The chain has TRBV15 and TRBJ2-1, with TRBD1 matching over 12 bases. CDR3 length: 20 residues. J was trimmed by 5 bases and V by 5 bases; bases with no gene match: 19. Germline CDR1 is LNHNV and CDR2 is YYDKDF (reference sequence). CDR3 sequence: CATSSRDRGPGSGSDNEQFF. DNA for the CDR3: TGTGCCACCAGCTCCCGGGACAGGGGGCCGGGGAGCGGGAGTGACAATGAGCAGTTCTTC.

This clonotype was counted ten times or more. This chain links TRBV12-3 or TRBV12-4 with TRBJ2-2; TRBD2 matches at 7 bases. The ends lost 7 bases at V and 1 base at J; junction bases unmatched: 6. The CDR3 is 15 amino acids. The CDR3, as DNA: TGTGCCAGCAAACCGGGACTAAAGAACACCGGGGAGCTGTTTTTT. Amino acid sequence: CASKPGLKNTGELFF.

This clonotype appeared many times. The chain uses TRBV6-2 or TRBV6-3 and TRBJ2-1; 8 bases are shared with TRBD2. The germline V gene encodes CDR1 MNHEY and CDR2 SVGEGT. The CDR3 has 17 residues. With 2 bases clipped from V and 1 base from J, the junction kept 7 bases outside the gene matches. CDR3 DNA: TGTGCCAGCAGTTACCGCGTTAGCGGGGATTCCTACAATGAGCAGTTCTTC. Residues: CASSYRVSGDSYNEQFF.

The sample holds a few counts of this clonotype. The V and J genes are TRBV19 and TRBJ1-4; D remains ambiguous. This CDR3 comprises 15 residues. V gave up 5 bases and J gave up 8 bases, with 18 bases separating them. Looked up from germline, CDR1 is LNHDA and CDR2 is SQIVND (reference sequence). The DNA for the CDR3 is TGTGCCAGTAGTCCCCCGCGGGGTGATGGGGAAAAACTGTTTTTT. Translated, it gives CASSPPRGDGEKLFF.

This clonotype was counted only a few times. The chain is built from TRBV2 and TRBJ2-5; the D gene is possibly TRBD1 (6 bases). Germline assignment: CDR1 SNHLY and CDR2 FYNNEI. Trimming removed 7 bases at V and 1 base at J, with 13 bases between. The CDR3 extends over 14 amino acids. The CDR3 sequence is CASNLRGFQETQYF. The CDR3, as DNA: TGTGCCAGCAACCTCAGGGGCTTCCAAGAGACCCAGTACTTC.

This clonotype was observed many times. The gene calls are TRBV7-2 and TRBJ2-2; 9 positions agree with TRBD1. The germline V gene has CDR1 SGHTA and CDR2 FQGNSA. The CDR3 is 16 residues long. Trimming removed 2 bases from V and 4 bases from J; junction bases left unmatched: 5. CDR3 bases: TGTGCCAGCAGCTTATACGGACAGGGGACCACCGGGGAGCTGTTTTTT. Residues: CASSLYGQGTTGELFF.

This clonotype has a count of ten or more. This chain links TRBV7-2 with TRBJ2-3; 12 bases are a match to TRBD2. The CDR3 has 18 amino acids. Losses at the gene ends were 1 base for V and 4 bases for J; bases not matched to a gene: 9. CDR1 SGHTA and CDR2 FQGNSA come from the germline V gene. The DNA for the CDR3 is TGTGCCAGCAGCTTAGGGCTCCGACTAGCGGGAGTTTCAGATACGCAGTATTTT. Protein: CASSLGLRLAGVSDTQYF.

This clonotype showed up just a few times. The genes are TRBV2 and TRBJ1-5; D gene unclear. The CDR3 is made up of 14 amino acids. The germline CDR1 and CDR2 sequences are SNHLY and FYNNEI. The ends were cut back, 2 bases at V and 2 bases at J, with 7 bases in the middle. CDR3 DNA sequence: TGTGCCAGCAGTGAAAGGTCGGGCAATCAGCCCCAGCATTTT. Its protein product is CASSERSGNQPQHF.

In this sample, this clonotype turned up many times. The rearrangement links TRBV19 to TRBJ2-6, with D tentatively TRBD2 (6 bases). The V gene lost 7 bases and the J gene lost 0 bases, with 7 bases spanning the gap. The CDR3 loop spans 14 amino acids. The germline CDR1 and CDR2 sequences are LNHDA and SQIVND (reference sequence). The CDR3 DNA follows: TGTGCCAGTATCGGGGGCTCTGGGGCCAACGTCCTGACTTTC. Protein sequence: CASIGGSGANVLTF.

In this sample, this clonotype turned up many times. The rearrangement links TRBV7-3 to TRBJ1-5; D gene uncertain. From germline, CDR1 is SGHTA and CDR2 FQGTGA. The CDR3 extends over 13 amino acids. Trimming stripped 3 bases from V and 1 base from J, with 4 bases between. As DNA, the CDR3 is TGTGCCAGCAGCTTGGACAGCAATCAGCCCCAGCATTTT. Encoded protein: CASSLDSNQPQHF.

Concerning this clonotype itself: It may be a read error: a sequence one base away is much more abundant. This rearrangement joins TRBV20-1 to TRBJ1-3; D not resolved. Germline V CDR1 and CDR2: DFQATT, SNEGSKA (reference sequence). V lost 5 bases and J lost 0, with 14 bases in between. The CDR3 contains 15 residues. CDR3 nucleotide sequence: TGCAGTGCTTGCCTTGGTTCAGCCTCTGGAAACACCATATATTTT. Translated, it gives CSACLGSASGNTIYF.

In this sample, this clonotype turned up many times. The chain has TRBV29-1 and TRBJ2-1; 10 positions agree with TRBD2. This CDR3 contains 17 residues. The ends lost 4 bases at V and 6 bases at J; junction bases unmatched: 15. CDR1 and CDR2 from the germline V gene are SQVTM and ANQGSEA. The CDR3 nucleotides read TGCAGCGTTGCCCTGTCCTCCGGGACTAGCGTCAGCAATGAGCAGTTCTTC. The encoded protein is CSVALSSGTSVSNEQFF.

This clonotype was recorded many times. CDR3 sequence: CSGFRSVYGYTF. CDR3 bases: TGCAGCGGTTTCCGATCCGTCTATGGCTACACCTTC. V gene TRBV29-1 combines with J gene TRBJ1-2; D gene ambiguous. Trimming cost V 7 bases and J 4 bases, with 13 bases left between them. Germline V gene data show CDR1 as SQVTM and CDR2 as ANQGSEA. This CDR3 is 12 amino acids long.

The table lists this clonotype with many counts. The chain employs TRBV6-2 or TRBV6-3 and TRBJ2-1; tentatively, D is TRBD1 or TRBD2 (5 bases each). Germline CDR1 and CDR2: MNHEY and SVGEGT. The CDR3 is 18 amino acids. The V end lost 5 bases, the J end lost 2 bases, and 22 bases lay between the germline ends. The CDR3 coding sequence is TGTGCCAGCAGTATACAGAGGGGAGTTGAACCCCCCTACAATGAGCAGTTCTTC. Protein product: CASSIQRGVEPPYNEQFF.

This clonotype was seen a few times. CDR3 coding DNA: TGTGCCAGCAGTTTCGGGCTGCCCTCCCCTGTCCTGACTTTC. Its protein is CASSFGLPSPVLTF. The J gene is TRBJ2-6, the V gene TRBV12-3 or TRBV12-4; D remains unclear. Between the trimmed V and J ends, which lost 3 bases and 13 bases, there was a span of 16 bases. The CDR3 has 14 residues.

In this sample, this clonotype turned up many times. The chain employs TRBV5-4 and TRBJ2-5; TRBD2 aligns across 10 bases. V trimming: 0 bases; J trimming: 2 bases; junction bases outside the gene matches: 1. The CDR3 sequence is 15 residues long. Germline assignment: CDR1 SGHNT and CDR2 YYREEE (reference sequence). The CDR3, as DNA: TGTGCCAGCAGCTTGGCAGCGGGGGGGCAAGAGACCCAGTACTTC. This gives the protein CASSLAAGGQETQYF.

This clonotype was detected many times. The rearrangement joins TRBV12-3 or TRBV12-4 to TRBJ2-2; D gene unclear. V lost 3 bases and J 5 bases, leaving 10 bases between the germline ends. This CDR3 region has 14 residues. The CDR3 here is CASSFTLLTGELFF. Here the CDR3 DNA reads TGTGCCAGCAGTTTTACACTATTGACCGGGGAGCTGTTTTTT.

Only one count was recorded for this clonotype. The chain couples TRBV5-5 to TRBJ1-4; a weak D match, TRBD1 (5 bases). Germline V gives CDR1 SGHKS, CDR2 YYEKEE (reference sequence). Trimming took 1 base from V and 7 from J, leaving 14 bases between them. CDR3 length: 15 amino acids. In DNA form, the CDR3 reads TGTGCCAGCAGCTTGAATAGGGGACCGGGTGAAAAACTGTTTTTT. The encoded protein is CASSLNRGPGEKLFF.

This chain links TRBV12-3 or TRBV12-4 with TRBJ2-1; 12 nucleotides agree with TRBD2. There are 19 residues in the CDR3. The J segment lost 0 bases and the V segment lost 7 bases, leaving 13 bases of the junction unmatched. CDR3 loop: CASTTPQGLAGSSYNEQFF. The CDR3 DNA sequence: TGTGCCAGCACCACTCCTCAGGGACTAGCGGGTAGCTCCTACAATGAGCAGTTCTTC.

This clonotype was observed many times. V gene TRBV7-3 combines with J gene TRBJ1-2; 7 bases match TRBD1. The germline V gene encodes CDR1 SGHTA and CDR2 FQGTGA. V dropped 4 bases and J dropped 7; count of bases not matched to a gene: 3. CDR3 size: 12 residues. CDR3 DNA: TGTGCCAGCAGCTCAGACAGGGCTGGCTACACCTTC. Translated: CASSSDRAGYTF.

The CDR3 protein is CASSPSGYSGGGTDTQYF. As DNA, the CDR3 is TGTGCCAGCAGCCCCTCTGGATATAGCGGGGGCGGCACAGATACGCAGTATTTT. This chain joins TRBV7-2 and TRBJ2-3, with 9 bases that match TRBD2. The CDR3 sequence is 18 residues long. Germline values: CDR1 SGHTA, CDR2 FQGNSA. The trim removed 5 bases at V and 1 base at J, leaving 13 bases unmatched.

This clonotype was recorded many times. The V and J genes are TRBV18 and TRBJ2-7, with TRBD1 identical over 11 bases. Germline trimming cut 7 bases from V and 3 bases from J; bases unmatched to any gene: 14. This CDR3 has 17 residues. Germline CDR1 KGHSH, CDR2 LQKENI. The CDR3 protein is CASCPGQGEGTSYEQYF. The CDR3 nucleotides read TGTGCCAGCTGCCCGGGACAGGGGGAAGGGACTAGCTACGAGCAGTACTTC.

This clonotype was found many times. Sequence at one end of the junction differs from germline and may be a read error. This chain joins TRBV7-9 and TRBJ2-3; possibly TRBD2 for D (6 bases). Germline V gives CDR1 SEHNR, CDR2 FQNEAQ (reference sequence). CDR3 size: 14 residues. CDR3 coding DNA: TGTGCCAGCAGCGTAGCGGATCCGCCAGATACGCAGTATTTT. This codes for CASSVADPPDTQYF.

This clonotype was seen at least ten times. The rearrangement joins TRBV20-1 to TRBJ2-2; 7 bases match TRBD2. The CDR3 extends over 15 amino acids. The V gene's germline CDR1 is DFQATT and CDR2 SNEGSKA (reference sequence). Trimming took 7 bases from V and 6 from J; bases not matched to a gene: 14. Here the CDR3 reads CSVPVGAGAAGELFF. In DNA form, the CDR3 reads TGCAGTGTCCCTGTGGGCGCGGGAGCGGCCGGGGAGCTGTTTTTT.